A single sample is the source of the 2 T cell receptor beta chains below, sequenced in a study of CD8 T cells in Susac syndrome. RNA in amounts of roughly 0.5 to 1 ug was reverse transcribed with random hexamers. TCRdb called the immunoSEQ multiplex PCR reads again in MiXCR, with one record for every CDR3 protein. The sample contains about 120,000 distinct CDR3 sequences, just under 95% of which appear only once. Sequencing was done on a sample of CD8+ T cells from PBMCs. These receptors came from a human donor in good health.

The rearrangement links TRBV10-1 to TRBJ2-2, with no clear D. Per germline, CDR1 WNHNN and CDR2 SYGVQD (reference sequence). V lost 0 bases to trimming and J lost 9 bases, with 8 bases between them. This CDR3 contains 13 residues. CDR3 nucleotide sequence: TGCGCCAGCAGTGAGTCGGTGGAGAGGGAGCTGTTTTTT. Translated: CASSESVERELFF.

The chain employs TRBV20-1 and TRBJ1-1; perhaps TRBD1 as D (5 bases). CDR3 size: 13 residues. V dropped 3 bases and J dropped 4 bases, with 12 bases sitting between them. CDR1 is DFQATT, CDR2 SNEGSKA, per germline (reference sequence). CDR3 sequence: CSASTGGSTEAFF. For the CDR3, the DNA is TGCAGTGCTAGTACGGGGGGGAGCACTGAAGCTTTCTTT.